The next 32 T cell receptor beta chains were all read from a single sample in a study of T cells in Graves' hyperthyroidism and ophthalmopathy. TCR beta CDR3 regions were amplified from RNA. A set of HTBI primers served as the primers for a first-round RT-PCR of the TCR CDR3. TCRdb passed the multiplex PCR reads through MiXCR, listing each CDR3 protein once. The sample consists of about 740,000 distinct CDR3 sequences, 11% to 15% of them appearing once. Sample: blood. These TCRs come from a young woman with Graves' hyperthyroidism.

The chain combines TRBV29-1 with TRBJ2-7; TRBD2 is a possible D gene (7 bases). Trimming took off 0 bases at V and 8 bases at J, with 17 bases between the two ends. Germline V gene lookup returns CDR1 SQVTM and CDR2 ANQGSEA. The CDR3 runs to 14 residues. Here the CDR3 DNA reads TGCAGCGTTGAAGAAAGGGGGGGCTGGGCAAAGCAGTACTTC. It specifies CSVEERGGWAKQYF.

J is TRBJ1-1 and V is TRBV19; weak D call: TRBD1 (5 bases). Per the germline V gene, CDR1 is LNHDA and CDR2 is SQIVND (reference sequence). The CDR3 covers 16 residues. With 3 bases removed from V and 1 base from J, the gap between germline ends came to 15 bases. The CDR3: CASSIRTEQANTEAFF. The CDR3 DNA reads TGTGCCAGTAGTATTAGGACTGAACAGGCGAACACTGAAGCTTTCTTT.

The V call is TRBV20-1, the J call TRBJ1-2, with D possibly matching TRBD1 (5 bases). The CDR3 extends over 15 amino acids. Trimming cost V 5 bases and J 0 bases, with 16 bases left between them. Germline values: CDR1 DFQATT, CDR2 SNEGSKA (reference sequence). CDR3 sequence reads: CSAPGASRANYGYTF. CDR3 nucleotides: TGCAGTGCTCCTGGGGCCTCACGAGCTAACTATGGCTACACCTTC.

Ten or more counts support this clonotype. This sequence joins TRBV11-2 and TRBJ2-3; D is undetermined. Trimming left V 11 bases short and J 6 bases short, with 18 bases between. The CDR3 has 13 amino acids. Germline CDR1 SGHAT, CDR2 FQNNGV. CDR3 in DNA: TGTGCCGGCCGGGCAAAGGGTGTGGATACGCAGTATTTT. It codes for CAGRAKGVDTQYF. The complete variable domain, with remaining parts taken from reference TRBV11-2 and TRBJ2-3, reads EAGVAQSPRYKIIEKRQSVAFWCNPISGHATLYWYQQILGQGPKLLIQFQNNGVVDDSQLPKDRFSAERLKGVDSTLKIQPAKLEDSAVYLCAGRAKGVDTQYFGPGTRLTVL.

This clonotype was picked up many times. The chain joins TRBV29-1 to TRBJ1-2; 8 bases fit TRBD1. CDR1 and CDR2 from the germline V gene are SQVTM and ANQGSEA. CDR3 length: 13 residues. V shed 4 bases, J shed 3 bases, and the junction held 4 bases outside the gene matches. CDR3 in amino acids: CSVVRRGHYGYTF. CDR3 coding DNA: TGCAGCGTTGTTCGCAGGGGGCACTATGGCTACACCTTC. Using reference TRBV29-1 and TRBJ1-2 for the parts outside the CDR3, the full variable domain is SAVISQKPSRDICQRGTSLTIQCQVDSQVTMMFWYRQQPGQSLTLIATANQGSEATYESGFVIDKFPISRPNLTFSTLTVSNMSPEDSSIYLCSVVRRGHYGYTFGSGTRLTVV.

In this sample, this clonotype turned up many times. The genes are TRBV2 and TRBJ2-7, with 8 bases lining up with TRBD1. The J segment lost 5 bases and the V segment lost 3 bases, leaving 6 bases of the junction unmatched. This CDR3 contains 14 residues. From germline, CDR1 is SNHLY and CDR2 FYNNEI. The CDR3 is CASSDRDRFNEQYF. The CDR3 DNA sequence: TGTGCCAGCAGTGATAGGGACAGGTTCAACGAGCAGTACTTC.

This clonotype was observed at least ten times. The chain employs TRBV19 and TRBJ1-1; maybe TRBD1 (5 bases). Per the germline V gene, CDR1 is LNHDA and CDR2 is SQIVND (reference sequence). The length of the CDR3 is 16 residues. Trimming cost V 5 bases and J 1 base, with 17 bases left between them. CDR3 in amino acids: CASSLLPGPRNTEAFF. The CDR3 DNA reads TGTGCCAGTAGTCTACTGCCGGGACCGCGGAACACTGAAGCTTTCTTT. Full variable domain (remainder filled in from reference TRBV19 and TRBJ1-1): DGGITQSPKYLFRKEGQNVTLSCEQNLNHDAMYWYRQDPGQGLRLIYYSQIVNDFQKGDIAEGYSVSREKKESFPLTVTSAQKNPTAFYLCASSLLPGPRNTEAFFGQGTRLTVV.

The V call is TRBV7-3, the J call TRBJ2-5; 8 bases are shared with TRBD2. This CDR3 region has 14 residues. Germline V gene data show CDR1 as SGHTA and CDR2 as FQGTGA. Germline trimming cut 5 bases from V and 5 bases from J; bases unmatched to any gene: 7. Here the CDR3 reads CASSHSGRGETQYF. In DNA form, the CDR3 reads TGTGCCAGCAGCCACAGCGGGAGAGGGGAGACCCAGTACTTC.

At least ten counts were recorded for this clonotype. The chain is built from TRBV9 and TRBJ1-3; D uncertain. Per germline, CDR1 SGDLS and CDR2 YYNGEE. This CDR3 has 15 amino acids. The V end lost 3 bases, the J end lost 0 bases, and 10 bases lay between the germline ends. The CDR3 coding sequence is TGTGCCAGCAGCGGATCCAGCCCCTCTGGAAACACCATATATTTT. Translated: CASSGSSPSGNTIYF.

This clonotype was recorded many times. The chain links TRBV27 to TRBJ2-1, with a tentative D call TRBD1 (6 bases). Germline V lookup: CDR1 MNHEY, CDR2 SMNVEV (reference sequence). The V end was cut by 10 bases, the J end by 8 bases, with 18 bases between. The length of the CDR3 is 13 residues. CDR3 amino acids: CATSRSRGDEQFF. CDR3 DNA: TGTGCCACCTCCCGGTCCAGGGGCGATGAGCAGTTCTTC.

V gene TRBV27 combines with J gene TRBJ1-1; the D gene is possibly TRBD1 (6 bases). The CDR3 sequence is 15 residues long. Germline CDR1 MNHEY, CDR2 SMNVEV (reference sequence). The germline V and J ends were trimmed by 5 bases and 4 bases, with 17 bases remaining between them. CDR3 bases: TGTGCCAGCAGTCTCTCTAGCTGGGGGGCCACTGAAGCTTTCTTT. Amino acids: CASSLSSWGATEAFF.

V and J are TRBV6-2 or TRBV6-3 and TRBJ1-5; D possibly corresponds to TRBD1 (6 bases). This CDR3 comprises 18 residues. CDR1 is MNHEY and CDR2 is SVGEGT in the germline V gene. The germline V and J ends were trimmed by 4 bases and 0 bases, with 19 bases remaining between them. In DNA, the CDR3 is TGTGCCAGCAGTTTCTCTCGACAGGATATGTATAGCAATCAGCCCCAGCATTTT. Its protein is CASSFSRQDMYSNQPQHF.

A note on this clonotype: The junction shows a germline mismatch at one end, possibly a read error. The CDR3 spells CASTLLALAGDTQYF. The DNA for the CDR3 is TGTGCCAGCACCTTATTGGCTCTAGCGGGAGATACGCAGTATTTT. This chain uses TRBV7-9 with TRBJ2-3, with 8 nucleotides matching TRBD2. The CDR3 length is 15 residues. The germline CDR1 and CDR2 sequences are SEHNR and FQNEAQ (reference sequence).

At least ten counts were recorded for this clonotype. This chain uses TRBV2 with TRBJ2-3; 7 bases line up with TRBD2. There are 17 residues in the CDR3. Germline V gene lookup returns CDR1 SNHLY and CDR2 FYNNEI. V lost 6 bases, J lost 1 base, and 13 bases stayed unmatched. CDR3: CASRKALLARRTDTQYF. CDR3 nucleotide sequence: TGTGCCAGCAGAAAGGCCCTACTAGCGAGACGCACAGATACGCAGTATTTT.

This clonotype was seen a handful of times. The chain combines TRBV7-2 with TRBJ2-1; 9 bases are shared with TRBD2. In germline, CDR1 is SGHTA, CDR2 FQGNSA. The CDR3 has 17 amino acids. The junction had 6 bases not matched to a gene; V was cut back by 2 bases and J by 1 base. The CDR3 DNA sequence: TGTGCCAGCAGCTTATCAGCGGGAGGTGGTTCCTACAATGAGCAGTTCTTC. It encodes CASSLSAGGGSYNEQFF.

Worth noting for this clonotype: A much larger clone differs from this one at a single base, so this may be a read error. The CDR3: CASSSGLVSTDMQYF. The CDR3 DNA reads TGTGCCAGCAGCTCGGGACTAGTAAGCACAGATATGCAGTATTTT. This chain uses TRBV11-2 with TRBJ2-3, with 8 bases identical to TRBD2. The CDR3 is 15 residues long. The germline CDR1 and CDR2 sequences are SGHAT and FQNNGV.

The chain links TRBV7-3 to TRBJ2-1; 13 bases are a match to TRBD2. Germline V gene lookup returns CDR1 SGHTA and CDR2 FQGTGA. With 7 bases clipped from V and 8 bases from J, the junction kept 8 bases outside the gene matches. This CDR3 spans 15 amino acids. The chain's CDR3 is CASTSGTSGKDEQFF. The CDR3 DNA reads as TGTGCCAGCACCTCCGGGACTAGCGGGAAAGATGAGCAGTTCTTC.

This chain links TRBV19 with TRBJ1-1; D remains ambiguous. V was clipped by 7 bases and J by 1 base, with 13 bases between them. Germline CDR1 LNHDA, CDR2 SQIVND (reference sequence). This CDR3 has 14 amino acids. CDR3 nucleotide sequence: TGTGCCAGTATTTACGGAGGATCGAACACTGAAGCTTTCTTT. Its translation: CASIYGGSNTEAFF.

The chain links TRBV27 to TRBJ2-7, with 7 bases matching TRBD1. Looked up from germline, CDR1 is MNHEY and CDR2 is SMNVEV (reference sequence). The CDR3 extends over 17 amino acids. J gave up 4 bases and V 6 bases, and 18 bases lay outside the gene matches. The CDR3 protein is CASSPGDRAPLGYEQYF. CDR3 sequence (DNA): TGTGCCAGCAGCCCCGGGGACAGAGCCCCGTTGGGATACGAGCAGTACTTC.

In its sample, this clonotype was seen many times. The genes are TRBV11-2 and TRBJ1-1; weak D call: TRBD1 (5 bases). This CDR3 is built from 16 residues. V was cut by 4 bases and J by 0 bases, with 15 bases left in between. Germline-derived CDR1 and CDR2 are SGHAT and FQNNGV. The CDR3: CASSSDSGALNTEAFF. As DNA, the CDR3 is TGTGCCAGCAGCTCCGATTCCGGGGCCCTGAACACTGAAGCTTTCTTT.

CDR3 sequence (DNA): TGTGCCAGCAGCGATAGGTGGACTAGCGGGAGGGACTCCAATGAGCAGTTCTTC. It codes for CASSDRWTSGRDSNEQFF. The V gene is TRBV7-9, the J gene TRBJ2-1, with TRBD2 matching over 15 bases. CDR3 length: 18 residues. CDR1 and CDR2 (germline): SEHNR, FQNEAQ (reference sequence). Losses at the gene ends were 5 bases for V and 6 bases for J; bases not matched to a gene: 11. Using reference TRBV7-9 and TRBJ2-1 for the parts outside the CDR3, the full variable domain is DTGVSQNPRHKITKRGQNVTFRCDPISEHNRLYWYRQTLGQGPEFLTYFQNEAQLEKSRLLSDRFSAERPKGSFSTLEIQRTEQGDSAMYLCASSDRWTSGRDSNEQFFGPGTRLTVL.

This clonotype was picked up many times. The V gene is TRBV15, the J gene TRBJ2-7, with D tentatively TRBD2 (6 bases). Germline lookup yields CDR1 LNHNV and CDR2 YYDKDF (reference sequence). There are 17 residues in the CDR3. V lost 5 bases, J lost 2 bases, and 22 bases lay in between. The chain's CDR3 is CATSPLGGESGAYEQYF. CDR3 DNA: TGTGCCACCAGCCCATTAGGTGGGGAGTCGGGGGCCTACGAGCAGTACTTC.

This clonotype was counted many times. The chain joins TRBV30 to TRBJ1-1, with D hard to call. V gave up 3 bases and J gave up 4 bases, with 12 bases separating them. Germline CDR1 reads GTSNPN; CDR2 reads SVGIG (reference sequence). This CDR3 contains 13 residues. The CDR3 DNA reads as TGTGCCTGGAGGAACCCAGGACGCACTGAAGCTTTCTTT. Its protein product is CAWRNPGRTEAFF.

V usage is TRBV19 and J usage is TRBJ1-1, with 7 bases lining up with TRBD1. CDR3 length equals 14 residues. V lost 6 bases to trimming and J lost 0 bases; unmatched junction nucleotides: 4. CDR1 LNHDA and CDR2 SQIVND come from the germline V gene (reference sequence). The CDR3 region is CASSTGQMNTEAFF. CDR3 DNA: TGTGCCAGTAGCACGGGACAGATGAACACTGAAGCTTTCTTT. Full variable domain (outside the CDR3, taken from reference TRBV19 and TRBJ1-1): DGGITQSPKYLFRKEGQNVTLSCEQNLNHDAMYWYRQDPGQGLRLIYYSQIVNDFQKGDIAEGYSVSREKKESFPLTVTSAQKNPTAFYLCASSTGQMNTEAFFGQGTRLTVV.

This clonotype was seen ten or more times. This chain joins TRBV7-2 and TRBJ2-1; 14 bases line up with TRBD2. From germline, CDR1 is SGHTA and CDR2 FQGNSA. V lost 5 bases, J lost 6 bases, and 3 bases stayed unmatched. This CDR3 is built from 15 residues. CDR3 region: CASSRLAGGSNEQFF. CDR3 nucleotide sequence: TGTGCCAGCAGCAGACTAGCGGGAGGGTCCAATGAGCAGTTCTTC.

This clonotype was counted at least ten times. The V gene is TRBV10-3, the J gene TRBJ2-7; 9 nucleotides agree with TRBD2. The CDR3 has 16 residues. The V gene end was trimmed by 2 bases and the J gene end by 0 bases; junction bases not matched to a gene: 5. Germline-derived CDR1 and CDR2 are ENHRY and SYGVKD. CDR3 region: CAISEPGLASSYEQYF. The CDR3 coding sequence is TGTGCCATCAGTGAGCCCGGACTAGCGAGCTCCTACGAGCAGTACTTC.

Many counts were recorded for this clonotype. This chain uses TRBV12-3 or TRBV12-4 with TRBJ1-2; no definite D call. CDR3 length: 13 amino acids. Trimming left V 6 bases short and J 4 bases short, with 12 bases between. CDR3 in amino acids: CASRSDRSYGYTF. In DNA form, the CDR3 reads TGTGCCAGCAGATCGGACCGTTCCTATGGCTACACCTTC.

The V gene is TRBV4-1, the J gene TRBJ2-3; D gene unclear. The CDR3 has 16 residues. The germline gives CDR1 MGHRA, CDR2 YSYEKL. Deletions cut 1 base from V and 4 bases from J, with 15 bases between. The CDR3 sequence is CASSQVFAVFPDTQYF. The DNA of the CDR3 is TGCGCCAGCAGCCAAGTTTTTGCGGTGTTCCCAGATACGCAGTATTTT.

The DNA of the CDR3 is TGCGCCAGCAGCCAAGAAGGGACAAGGGGAGTCTACGAGCAGTACTTC. Amino acid sequence: CASSQEGTRGVYEQYF. The chain recombines TRBV4-3 with TRBJ2-7, with D possibly TRBD1 on 6 matching bases. The CDR3 has 16 amino acids. V dropped 0 bases and J dropped 3 bases, with 15 bases sitting between them. Germline assignment: CDR1 LGHNA and CDR2 YSLEER.

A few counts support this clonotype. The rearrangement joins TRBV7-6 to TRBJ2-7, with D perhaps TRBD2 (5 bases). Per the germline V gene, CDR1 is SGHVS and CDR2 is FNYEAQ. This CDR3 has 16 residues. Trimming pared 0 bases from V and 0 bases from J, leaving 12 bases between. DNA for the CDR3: TGTGCCAGCAGCTTAGCGGCGGGTGTTAGCTCCTACGAGCAGTACTTC. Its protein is CASSLAAGVSSYEQYF.

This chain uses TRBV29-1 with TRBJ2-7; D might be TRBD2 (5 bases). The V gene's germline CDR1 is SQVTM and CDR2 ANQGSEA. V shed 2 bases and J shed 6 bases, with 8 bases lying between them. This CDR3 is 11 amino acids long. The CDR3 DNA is TGCAGCGTTGAAACCACTAGCGAGCAGTACTTC. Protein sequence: CSVETTSEQYF.

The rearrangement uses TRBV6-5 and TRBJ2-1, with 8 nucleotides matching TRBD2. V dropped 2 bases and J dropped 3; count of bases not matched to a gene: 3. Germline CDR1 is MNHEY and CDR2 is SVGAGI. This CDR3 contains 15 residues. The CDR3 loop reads CASSYEAGGYNEQFF. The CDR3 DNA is TGTGCCAGCAGTTACGAGGCGGGAGGCTACAATGAGCAGTTCTTC.